Included here is one TCR beta chain sequence, with context. What it recognizes is unknown. The CDR3 spans 13 residues. The ends were cut back, 2 bases at V and 5 bases at J, with 7 bases in the middle. CDR1 and CDR2 (germline): SGHTA, FQGNSA. The data were produced by immunoSEQ multiplex PCR, yet TCRdb's version contains in-frame clones alone and is incomplete. The profile shows tens of thousands of clones, roughly four fifths of them singletons. These data are taken from a study of CD8 T cell repertoires and HIV-1 epitope variants. Background on the study: Epitopes were three Gag families plus Nef HW9 and YT9.

Regarding the study as a whole: No clonotypes responded to the TAALDMSHF plasma variant; four to six recognized KF9, one HW9. Most of the nine antigen-specific clonotypes appeared cross-reactive to autologous or escape variants.

The V call is TRBV7-2, the J call TRBJ1-5; D call uncertain. Sample: uncultured baseline CD8+ T cells from peripheral blood mononuclear cells (PBMCs). The source is a male donor with HIV. The CDR3 DNA reads as TGTGCCAGCAGCTTAAACCGGCATCAGCCCCAGCATTTT. This sequence encodes CASSLNRHQPQHF.